Presented here are 23 T cell receptor beta chains from one specimen sequenced in a study of cytomegalovirus exposure and HLA in healthy donors. PCR primers comprised 60 Vbeta and 13 Jbeta primers. The protocol was immunoSEQ multiplex PCR, while the TCRdb copy is restricted to in-frame clones and leaves out a portion. This repertoire shows some 70,000 clones, around 80% found once; its top ten account for 1.9%. Sequencing was performed on PBMCs. The receptors come from a man younger than 35 in good health and CMV-seronegative.

The chain carries TRBV5-1 and TRBJ1-2; D unclear. The V end was cut by 4 bases, the J end by 5 bases, with 24 bases between. There are 17 residues in the CDR3. Germline V gives CDR1 SGHRS, CDR2 YFSETQ. CDR3 loop: CASSAADLTRKRYGYTF. The DNA for the CDR3 is TGCGCCAGCAGCGCGGCTGATCTTACGAGGAAGAGGTATGGCTACACCTTC.

Worth noting for this clone: One end of the junction is discordant with germline, which a read error may explain. The rearrangement joins TRBV7-9 to TRBJ2-7, with 10 bases matching TRBD1. The CDR3 has 15 residues. The V gene's germline CDR1 is SEHNR and CDR2 FQNEAQ (reference sequence). The CDR3 is CASSGTGATSYEQSF. In DNA, the CDR3 is TGTGCCAGCAGCGGGACAGGGGCCACCAGCTACGAGCAGTCCTTC.

The V gene is TRBV28, the J gene TRBJ1-4; TRBD1 might be the D (6 bases). This CDR3 is built from 16 residues. From germline, CDR1 is MDHEN and CDR2 SYDVKM. V was shortened by 5 bases and J by 8 bases, with 21 bases between the two germline ends. The CDR3 coding sequence is TGTGCCAGCAGTCCCCTAAGGGGGTTTATGCGCGAAAAACTGTTTTTT. Residues: CASSPLRGFMREKLFF.

This chain uses TRBV6-1 with TRBJ2-5; TRBD2 might be the D (5 bases). Per the germline V gene, CDR1 is MNHNS and CDR2 is SASEGT. CDR3 length: 16 residues. V was trimmed by 3 bases and J by 5 bases, leaving 19 bases between them. The CDR3 reads CASSERVGKRAETQYF. As DNA, the CDR3 is TGTGCCAGCAGTGAGAGGGTTGGTAAGCGCGCGGAGACCCAGTACTTC.

V is TRBV28 and J is TRBJ1-1, with 9 bases that match TRBD1. CDR3 length: 15 amino acids. Germline V gene data show CDR1 as MDHEN and CDR2 as SYDVKM. V was pared by 1 base and J by 3 bases, with 3 bases of the junction left unmatched. The CDR3 region has the DNA TGTGCCAGCAGTTTATTAGACAGGGGGTACACTGAAGCTTTCTTT. It codes for CASSLLDRGYTEAFF.

The chain has TRBV5-4 and TRBJ2-1; 13 nucleotides agree with TRBD2. Trimming removed 0 bases from V and 4 bases from J; junction bases left unmatched: 7. The V gene's germline CDR1 is SGHNT and CDR2 YYREEE (reference sequence). The CDR3 is 18 residues long. For the CDR3, the DNA is TGTGCCAGCAGCTTGGCCGGAGCGGGACTAGCGGGGTACAATGAGCAGTTCTTC. Translated: CASSLAGAGLAGYNEQFF.

The J gene is TRBJ2-2, the V gene TRBV19, with 12 nucleotides matching TRBD2. Germline trimming cut 6 bases from V and 9 bases from J; bases unmatched to any gene: 5. This CDR3 has 14 amino acids. Per the germline V gene, CDR1 is LNHDA and CDR2 is SQIVND (reference sequence). The CDR3 sequence is CASRETSGRRELFF. The CDR3 nucleotides are TGTGCCAGTAGAGAGACTAGCGGGAGAAGGGAGCTGTTTTTT.

The sample holds one count of this clone. The chain has TRBV7-2 and TRBJ2-3, with D possibly TRBD2 on 6 matching bases. V lost 2 bases and J 5 bases, leaving 17 bases between the germline ends. CDR1 is SGHTA, CDR2 FQGNSA, per germline. This CDR3 is 16 amino acids long. The CDR3: CASSLLPGDLGDTQYF. In nucleotides, the CDR3 is TGTGCCAGCAGCTTACTTCCGGGAGACCTTGGAGATACGCAGTATTTT.

This clone was detected a few times. The rearrangement joins TRBV6-5 to TRBJ1-5; D may be TRBD1 (6 bases). This CDR3 contains 15 residues. The V end was cut by 6 bases, the J end by 0 bases, with 12 bases between. CDR1 and CDR2 from the germline V gene are MNHEY and SVGAGI. The CDR3 DNA sequence: TGTGCCAGCAGACCCCAGGGGTTTAGCAATCAGCCCCAGCATTTT. It encodes CASRPQGFSNQPQHF.

The chain joins TRBV7-3 to TRBJ2-5; a possible D gene is TRBD2 (6 bases). The CDR3 spans 14 residues. Trimming cost V 2 bases and J 5 bases, with 12 bases left between them. Germline CDR1 and CDR2: SGHTA and FQGTGA. The CDR3 spells CASSLGGSGETQYF. In nucleotides, the CDR3 is TGTGCCAGCAGCTTAGGAGGGAGTGGGGAGACCCAGTACTTC. The whole variable domain, filled in from reference TRBV7-3 and TRBJ2-5, reads GAGVSQTPSNKVTEKGKYVELRCDPISGHTALYWYRQSLGQGPEFLIYFQGTGAADDSGLPNDRFFAVRPEGSVSTLKIQRTERGDSAVYLCASSLGGSGETQYFGPGTRLLVL.

V gene TRBV7-9 combines with J gene TRBJ2-7; possibly TRBD1 for D (5 bases). V was shortened by 3 bases and J by 3 bases, with 15 bases between the two germline ends. The CDR3 is made up of 15 amino acids. The germline V gene encodes CDR1 SEHNR and CDR2 FQNEAQ (reference sequence). The CDR3 loop reads CASSFQGHGLYEQYF. As DNA, the CDR3 is TGTGCCAGCAGCTTCCAGGGTCATGGTCTCTACGAGCAGTACTTC.

This rearrangement joins TRBV18 to TRBJ2-6; D unclear. Per the germline V gene, CDR1 is KGHSH and CDR2 is LQKENI. The ends were cut back, 2 bases at V and 0 bases at J, with 8 bases in the middle. The length of the CDR3 is 16 residues. The CDR3 is CASSPSQTSGANVLTF. CDR3 coding DNA: TGTGCCAGCTCACCAAGCCAAACCTCTGGGGCCAACGTCCTGACTTTC.

The V and J genes are TRBV6-5 and TRBJ2-5; D ambiguous. The DNA end is more similar to TRBJ2-7, so the J call may be wrong. Germline V lookup: CDR1 MNHEY, CDR2 SVGAGI. There are 13 residues in the CDR3. The DNA of the CDR3 is TGTGCCAGCAGCCCCCGGAGTTCCTACGAGCAGTACTTC. It codes for CASSPRSSYEQYF.

The sample holds one count of this clone. The chain uses TRBV28 and TRBJ1-3; 10 nucleotides match TRBD1. This CDR3 comprises 14 residues. CDR1 is MDHEN and CDR2 is SYDVKM in the germline V gene. After removal of 4 bases from V and 5 bases from J, the junction contained 2 bases not matched to a gene. The CDR3 protein is CASSSTGGRNTIYF. The CDR3 region has the DNA TGTGCCAGCAGTTCGACAGGGGGCCGAAACACCATATATTTT.

The chain has TRBV9 and TRBJ1-1, with 8 positions matching TRBD1. The CDR3 is 15 residues long. Germline CDR1 and CDR2: SGDLS and YYNGEE. J lost 3 bases, V lost 2 bases, and 6 bases had no gene match. For the CDR3, the DNA is TGTGCCAGCAGCGTCCGGACAGGGCCGGACACTGAAGCTTTCTTT. It is translated as CASSVRTGPDTEAFF.

The CDR3: CASSLDRASTDTQYF. The DNA for the CDR3 is TGTGCCAGCAGCCTGGACAGGGCAAGCACAGATACGCAGTATTTT. The gene calls are TRBV5-6 and TRBJ2-3; TRBD1 agrees at 8 bases. The CDR3 spans 15 residues. Germline lookup yields CDR1 SGHDT and CDR2 YYEEEE. With V trimmed by 4 bases and J by 0 bases, 4 bases remained unmatched.

The V gene is TRBV10-3, the J gene TRBJ2-1, with D uncertain. V was cut by 2 bases and J by 2 bases, with 10 bases left in between. Germline CDR1 reads ENHRY; CDR2 reads SYGVKD. The CDR3 is 15 amino acids. This CDR3 reads CAISERSEAYNEQFF. The DNA for the CDR3 is TGTGCCATCAGTGAGAGGTCAGAGGCCTACAATGAGCAGTTCTTC.

The V call is TRBV6-1, the J call TRBJ2-2, with TRBD1 matching over 8 bases. V shed 3 bases, J shed 3 bases, and the junction held 3 bases outside the gene matches. The CDR3 length is 15 residues. Germline CDR1 MNHNS, CDR2 SASEGT. This chain's CDR3 is CASSERTGHTGELFF. The CDR3 DNA sequence: TGTGCCAGCAGTGAGAGGACAGGGCACACCGGGGAGCTGTTTTTT.

The rearrangement joins TRBV18 to TRBJ1-4; maybe TRBD1 (5 bases). V lost 0 bases to trimming and J lost 5 bases, with 16 bases between them. Germline CDR1 is KGHSH and CDR2 is LQKENI. The CDR3 is 17 residues long. This CDR3 is CASSPPKGVQGNEKLFF. Here the CDR3 DNA reads TGTGCCAGCTCACCACCAAAAGGGGTACAAGGGAATGAAAAACTGTTTTTT.

The rearrangement joins TRBV7-8 to TRBJ1-5; D perhaps matches TRBD1 (5 bases). The germline V gene has CDR1 SGHVS and CDR2 FQNEAQ. The V and J ends lost 4 bases and 0 bases respectively, with 13 bases between them. The CDR3 is 16 residues long. CDR3 protein: CASSSNRSNSNQPQHF. CDR3 DNA: TGTGCCAGCAGCTCGAACAGGAGTAATAGCAATCAGCCCCAGCATTTT.

The chain has TRBV18 and TRBJ2-1, with a possible D match to TRBD1 (6 bases). This CDR3 is 16 amino acids long. From germline, CDR1 is KGHSH and CDR2 LQKENI. V lost 1 base, J lost 4 bases, and 14 bases lay in between. CDR3 bases: TGTGCCAGCTCACCACTCTCAGGGGACCGGTACAATGAGCAGTTCTTC. Translation gives CASSPLSGDRYNEQFF.

The J gene is TRBJ2-4, the V gene TRBV14; TRBD2 matches 7 bases. The CDR3 runs to 13 residues. The V segment lost 3 bases and the J segment 10 bases; nucleotides outside the gene matches: 6. Germline V gives CDR1 SGHDN, CDR2 FVKESK. The CDR3 sequence is CASSHPGGSIQYF. The DNA for the CDR3 is TGTGCCAGCAGCCATCCGGGGGGTTCAATTCAGTACTTC.

V gene TRBV6-1 combines with J gene TRBJ1-1, with TRBD1 matching over 7 bases. Trimming cost V 3 bases and J 1 base; bases outside gene matches: 2. This CDR3 region has 14 residues. CDR1 and CDR2 from the germline V gene are MNHNS and SASEGT. CDR3 residues: CASSETGWNTEAFF. The CDR3 DNA follows: TGTGCCAGCAGTGAGACAGGGTGGAACACTGAAGCTTTCTTT.